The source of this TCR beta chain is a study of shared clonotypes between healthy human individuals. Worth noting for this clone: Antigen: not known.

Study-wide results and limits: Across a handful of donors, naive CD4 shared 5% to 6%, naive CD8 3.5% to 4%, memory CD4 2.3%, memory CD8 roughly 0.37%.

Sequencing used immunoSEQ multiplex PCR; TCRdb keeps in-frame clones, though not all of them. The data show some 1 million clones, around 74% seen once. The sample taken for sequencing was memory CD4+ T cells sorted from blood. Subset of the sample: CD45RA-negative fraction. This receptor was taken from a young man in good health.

The chain's CDR3 is CASSQGNNYGYTF. The DNA of the CDR3 is TGTGCCAGCAGCCAGGGGAACAACTATGGCTACACCTTC. The rearrangement links TRBV14 to TRBJ1-2; D gene uncertain. The CDR3 has 13 amino acids. Deletions cut 3 bases from V and 2 bases from J, with 7 bases between. Germline assignment: CDR1 SGHDN and CDR2 FVKESK.